The 9 T cell receptor beta chains presented below share a single source sample, sequenced in a study of blood T cell repertoires in COVID-19. Measured with immunoSEQ multiplex PCR; TCRdb has only the in-frame clones, and not every one. The table includes some 170,000 clones, around 85% detected once. Sequencing was carried out using PBMCs or T cells enriched from blood (not recorded which). The receptor set was obtained from a man in his forties who had recovered from COVID-19.

The chain has TRBV7-6 and TRBJ2-1; 9 positions match TRBD2. V lost 5 bases to trimming and J lost 10 bases; unmatched junction nucleotides: 12. CDR1 SGHVS and CDR2 FNYEAQ come from the germline V gene. The CDR3 has 15 amino acids. The CDR3 here is CASSLEPAGGGEQFF. The CDR3 region has the DNA TGTGCCAGCAGCCTAGAGCCAGCGGGGGGAGGGGAGCAGTTCTTC.

The chain recombines TRBV18 with TRBJ1-6; 7 bases map to TRBD1. The CDR3 sequence is 14 residues long. The V gene's germline CDR1 is KGHSH and CDR2 LQKENI. V trimming: 7 bases; J trimming: 7 bases; junction bases outside the gene matches: 7. The CDR3 is CASCVGTENSPLHF. CDR3 DNA sequence: TGTGCCAGCTGCGTCGGGACAGAGAATTCACCCCTCCACTTT.

The rearrangement links TRBV24-1 to TRBJ1-2, with D tentatively TRBD1 (5 bases). From germline, CDR1 is KGHDR and CDR2 SFDVKD. The V and J ends lost 4 bases and 4 bases respectively, with 12 bases between them. The CDR3 loop spans 14 amino acids. The DNA for the CDR3 is TGTGCCACCAGTGAGGAGGGACTGACCTATGGCTACACCTTC. Translated, it gives CATSEEGLTYGYTF.

V usage is TRBV9 and J usage is TRBJ1-3; 8 nucleotides line up with TRBD1. The V gene's germline CDR1 is SGDLS and CDR2 YYNGEE. With V trimmed by 2 bases and J by 3 bases, 10 bases remained unmatched. The CDR3 spans 17 residues. CDR3 residues: CASSVGTGALFGNTIYF. In DNA, the CDR3 is TGTGCCAGCAGCGTCGGGACAGGAGCCCTATTTGGAAACACCATATATTTT.

The chain uses TRBV18 and TRBJ1-1; 7 bases align to TRBD1. V lost 8 bases, J lost 5 bases, and 8 bases stayed unmatched. CDR3 length: 13 residues. The V gene's germline CDR1 is KGHSH and CDR2 LQKENI. The CDR3 sequence: CASRPAGGTEAFF. The CDR3 DNA follows: TGTGCCAGCCGACCGGCAGGGGGTACTGAAGCTTTCTTT.

This clone was observed a few times. This chain connects TRBV7-9 to TRBJ2-2; 7 bases align to TRBD2. J lost 4 bases, V lost 2 bases, and 10 bases had no gene match. Germline CDR1 SEHNR, CDR2 FQNEAQ (reference sequence). This CDR3 spans 17 amino acids. CDR3 bases: TGTGCCAGCAGCTTAAGTCCGGCGGGAGCGGGCACCGGGGAGCTGTTTTTT. Translation: CASSLSPAGAGTGELFF.

The chain combines TRBV7-9 with TRBJ1-1; D ambiguous. V was clipped by 5 bases and J by 8 bases, with 12 bases between them. CDR3 length: 12 amino acids. Germline V gene sequence: CDR1 SEHNR, CDR2 FQNEAQ (reference sequence). The CDR3 DNA reads as TGTGCCAGCAGCCCTAGCCGGAGGGAAGCTTTCTTT. It specifies CASSPSRREAFF.

V and J are TRBV7-8 and TRBJ1-2, with D tentatively TRBD1 (5 bases). V was cut by 0 bases and J by 2 bases, with 10 bases left in between. Germline lookup yields CDR1 SGHVS and CDR2 FQNEAQ. The CDR3 length is 15 residues. DNA for the CDR3: TGTGCCAGCAGCTTAGCAGTTTGGGGCAACTATGGCTACACCTTC. The encoded protein is CASSLAVWGNYGYTF.

V is TRBV6-5 and J is TRBJ2-7; 7 bases are shared with TRBD1. Germline lookup yields CDR1 MNHEY and CDR2 SVGAGI. J gave up 4 bases and V 5 bases, and 8 bases lay outside the gene matches. This CDR3 region has 14 residues. CDR3 in amino acids: CASSLTGSPYEQYF. The CDR3 DNA follows: TGTGCCAGCAGTCTGACAGGGAGCCCTTACGAGCAGTACTTC.